The 17 T cell receptor beta chains below all came from one sample that was sequenced in a study of shared clonotypes between healthy human individuals. TCRdb's copy holds only in-frame clones and misses some; the assay was immunoSEQ multiplex PCR. This sample yields 550,000 to 700,000 clones, of which around 78% are seen a single time; around 2% belongs to the top ten. Sequencing used memory CD4+ T cells sorted from blood. The subset denotes: CD45RA-negative fraction. The receptors come from a woman aged 25 to 45 in good health.

This chain links TRBV14 with TRBJ2-2, with 9 bases that match TRBD2. Trimming at V came to 4 bases and at J to 8 bases, leaving 5 bases not matched to a gene. The CDR3 is made up of 14 amino acids. Germline V gene sequence: CDR1 SGHDN, CDR2 FVKESK. CDR3 nucleotide sequence: TGTGCCAGCAGCCGTCTAGCGGGGTTAGGGGAGCTGTTTTTT. It is translated as CASSRLAGLGELFF. Drawing the rest from reference TRBV14 and TRBJ2-2, the complete variable domain is EAGVTQFPSHSVIEKGQTVTLRCDPISGHDNLYWYRRVMGKEIKFLLHFVKESKQDESGMPNNRFLAERTGGTYSTLKVQPAELEDSGVYFCASSRLAGLGELFFGEGSRLTVL.

Only one count was recorded for this clone. V gene TRBV7-8 combines with J gene TRBJ2-5; 14 positions match TRBD2. The ends lost 5 bases at V and 5 bases at J; junction bases unmatched: 10. The germline CDR1 and CDR2 sequences are SGHVS and FQNEAQ. CDR3 size: 17 residues. The CDR3 DNA follows: TGTGCCAGCAGCACGGGACTAGCGGGAGTAACCCCGGAGACCCAGTACTTC. This sequence encodes CASSTGLAGVTPETQYF.

The V gene is TRBV6-1, the J gene TRBJ2-7; TRBD2 matches 10 bases. The length of the CDR3 is 15 residues. In germline, CDR1 is MNHNS, CDR2 SASEGT. Unmatched junction bases numbered 13, after V lost 10 bases and J lost 4 bases. The chain's CDR3 is CATGLAEDATYEQYF. CDR3 nucleotide sequence: TGTGCCACCGGACTAGCGGAAGACGCCACTTACGAGCAGTACTTC.

The V gene is TRBV19, the J gene TRBJ2-2; no definite D call. Germline assignment: CDR1 LNHDA and CDR2 SQIVND (reference sequence). Between the trimmed V and J ends, which lost 3 bases and 6 bases, there was a span of 8 bases. This CDR3 contains 13 residues. DNA of the CDR3: TGTGCCAGTAGTATCTTGGATTCCGGGGAGCTGTTTTTT. Its protein product is CASSILDSGELFF.

V gene TRBV10-1 combines with J gene TRBJ2-1; D perhaps matches TRBD1 (5 bases). Trimming removed 6 bases from V and 2 bases from J, with 5 bases in between. CDR3 length: 12 amino acids. Germline CDR1 reads WNHNN; CDR2 reads SYGVQD (reference sequence). CDR3 amino acids: CASRDTYNEQFF. In DNA, the CDR3 is TGCGCCAGCAGGGACACCTACAATGAGCAGTTCTTC.

This chain links TRBV15 with TRBJ2-2; D may be TRBD1 (6 bases). CDR1 and CDR2 from the germline V gene are LNHNV and YYDKDF (reference sequence). Trimming removed 6 bases from V and 5 bases from J, with 22 bases in between. This CDR3 spans 17 amino acids. The CDR3 is CATSPTRRTGLTGELFF. The CDR3 bases are TGTGCCACCAGTCCTACCCGGCGAACAGGGCTAACCGGGGAGCTGTTTTTT.

The chain employs TRBV6-6 and TRBJ1-1; D unclear. Germline V gene lookup returns CDR1 MNHNY and CDR2 SVGAGI (reference sequence). This CDR3 has 13 amino acids. Trimming stripped 8 bases from V and 5 bases from J, with 15 bases between. CDR3 protein: CASPPQEGTEAFF. Written as DNA, the CDR3 is TGTGCCAGCCCCCCCCAGGAGGGAACTGAAGCTTTCTTT.

This clone was observed a single time. The chain is built from TRBV5-1 and TRBJ2-7, with 9 bases lining up with TRBD2. Germline V CDR1 and CDR2: SGHRS, YFSETQ. Trimming removed 1 base from V and 7 bases from J; junction bases left unmatched: 9. The CDR3 is 15 residues long. CDR3 loop: CASSLTLAGLMEQYF. The DNA of the CDR3 is TGCGCCAGCAGCTTGACGCTAGCGGGACTCATGGAGCAGTACTTC.

The chain uses TRBV2 and TRBJ2-5; D unresolved. The J call could be wrong; TRBJ2-7 is a better fit for the DNA end. This CDR3 is 13 amino acids long. CDR1 is SNHLY, CDR2 FYNNEI, per germline. CDR3 sequence: CASRRNTAYEQYF. DNA for the CDR3: TGTGCCAGCCGACGGAACACAGCCTACGAGCAGTACTTC.

The V and J genes are TRBV7-3 and TRBJ2-5, with no clear D. Judging by the DNA end, TRBJ2-7 fits better; the J call may be wrong. The CDR3 is 15 residues long. The germline V gene has CDR1 SGHTA and CDR2 FQGTGA. CDR3 nucleotide sequence: TGTGCCAGCAGCTTGGGCCCTACAAAAACCTACGAGCAGTACTTC. Protein: CASSLGPTKTYEQYF.

This rearrangement joins TRBV19 to TRBJ1-1, with D unresolved. Trimming left V 7 bases short and J 0 bases short, with 15 bases between. Germline lookup yields CDR1 LNHDA and CDR2 SQIVND (reference sequence). CDR3 size: 15 residues. The CDR3 bases are TGTGCCAGTAAGGAGAGGTCTATCCTGAACACTGAAGCTTTCTTT. It encodes CASKERSILNTEAFF. The variable domain in full, completed from reference TRBV19 and TRBJ1-1, reads DGGITQSPKYLFRKEGQNVTLSCEQNLNHDAMYWYRQDPGQGLRLIYYSQIVNDFQKGDIAEGYSVSREKKESFPLTVTSAQKNPTAFYLCASKERSILNTEAFFGQGTRLTVV.

The chain couples TRBV2 to TRBJ2-2; the match to TRBD1 covers 7 bases. There are 14 residues in the CDR3. The V segment lost 3 bases and the J segment 3 bases; nucleotides outside the gene matches: 1. Per germline, CDR1 SNHLY and CDR2 FYNNEI. The CDR3 reads CASSDRGYTGELFF. The DNA of the CDR3 is TGTGCCAGCAGTGACAGGGGGTACACCGGGGAGCTGTTTTTT.

The chain uses TRBV21-1 and TRBJ2-5; the listed D gene, TRBD1, was not tested against the DNA. TRBV21-1 is a recognized pseudogene. The CDR3 spans 17 residues. The CDR3 loop reads CASSKEQGSGFQETQYF. CDR3 sequence (DNA): TGTGCCAGCAGCAAAGAACAGGGGAGCGGGTTCCAAGAGACCCAGTACTTC.

This clone was found many times. CDR3 in amino acids: CASSPSWVNQPQHF. DNA of the CDR3: TGTGCCAGCAGCCCTTCCTGGGTAAATCAGCCCCAGCATTTT. The chain recombines TRBV6-1 with TRBJ1-5; the D is unclear. Germline CDR1 MNHNS, CDR2 SASEGT. V was clipped by 6 bases and J by 4 bases, with 13 bases between them. The CDR3 consists of 14 residues.

Many counts were recorded for this clone. This chain uses TRBV11-3 with TRBJ1-3; D gene uncertain. V was cut by 1 base and J by 3 bases, with 1 base left in between. This CDR3 comprises 12 residues. Germline loops: CDR1 SGHNT, CDR2 YENEEA. The CDR3 reads CASSLGGNTIYF. The CDR3 nucleotides read TGTGCCAGCAGCTTAGGTGGAAACACCATATATTTT.

V is TRBV7-9 and J is TRBJ2-3; D is unclear. Trimming stripped 1 base from V and 2 bases from J, with 16 bases between. The CDR3 runs 17 residues. Germline-derived CDR1 and CDR2 are SEHNR and FQNEAQ (reference sequence). The chain's CDR3 is CASSLGRYSESTDTQYF. In nucleotides, the CDR3 is TGTGCCAGCAGCTTAGGGCGGTACTCCGAGTCCACAGATACGCAGTATTTT. The variable domain in full, with the rest retrieved from reference TRBV7-9 and TRBJ2-3, is DTGVSQNPRHKITKRGQNVTFRCDPISEHNRLYWYRQTLGQGPEFLTYFQNEAQLEKSRLLSDRFSAERPKGSFSTLEIQRTEQGDSAMYLCASSLGRYSESTDTQYFGPGTRLTVL.

This clone was seen more than once but under ten times. V is TRBV7-3 and J is TRBJ2-2, with D uncertain. V lost 2 bases, J lost 7 bases, and 11 bases lay in between. There are 14 residues in the CDR3. Germline V gene lookup returns CDR1 SGHTA and CDR2 FQGTGA. CDR3 nucleotides: TGTGCCAGCAGCTTAGTTTTCGCCGGCGGGGAGCTGTTTTTT. As protein: CASSLVFAGGELFF.